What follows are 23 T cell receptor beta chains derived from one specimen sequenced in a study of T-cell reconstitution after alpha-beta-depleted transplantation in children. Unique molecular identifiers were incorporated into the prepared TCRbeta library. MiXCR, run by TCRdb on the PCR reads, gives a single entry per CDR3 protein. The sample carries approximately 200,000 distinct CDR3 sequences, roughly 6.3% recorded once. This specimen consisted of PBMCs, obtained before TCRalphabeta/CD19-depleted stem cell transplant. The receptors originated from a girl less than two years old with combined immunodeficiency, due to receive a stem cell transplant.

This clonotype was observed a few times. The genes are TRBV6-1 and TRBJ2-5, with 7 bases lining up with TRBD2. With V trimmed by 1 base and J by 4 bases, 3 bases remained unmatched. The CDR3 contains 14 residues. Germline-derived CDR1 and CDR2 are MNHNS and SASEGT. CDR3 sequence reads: CASSEGPGGETQYF. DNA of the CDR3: TGTGCCAGCAGTGAAGGTCCGGGGGGAGAGACCCAGTACTTC.

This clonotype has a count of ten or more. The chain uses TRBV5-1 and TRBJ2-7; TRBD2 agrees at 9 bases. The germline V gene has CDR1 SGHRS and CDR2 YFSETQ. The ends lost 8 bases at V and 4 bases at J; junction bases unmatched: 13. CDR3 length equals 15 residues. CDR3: CASSISAGGPYEQYF. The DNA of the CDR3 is TGCGCCAGTTCCATCTCGGCGGGGGGGCCGTACGAGCAGTACTTC.

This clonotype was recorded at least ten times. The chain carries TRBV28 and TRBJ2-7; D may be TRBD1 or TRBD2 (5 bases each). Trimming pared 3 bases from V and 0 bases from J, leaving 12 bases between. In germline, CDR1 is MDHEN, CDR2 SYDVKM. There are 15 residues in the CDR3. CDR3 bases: TGTGCCAGCAGTTTCAGGGCGACTATCTCCTACGAGCAGTACTTC. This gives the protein CASSFRATISYEQYF. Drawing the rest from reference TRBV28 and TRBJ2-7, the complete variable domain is DVKVTQSSRYLVKRTGEKVFLECVQDMDHENMFWYRQDPGLGLRLIYFSYDVKMKEKGDIPEGYSVSREKKERFSLILESASTNQTSMYLCASSFRATISYEQYFGPGTRLTVT.

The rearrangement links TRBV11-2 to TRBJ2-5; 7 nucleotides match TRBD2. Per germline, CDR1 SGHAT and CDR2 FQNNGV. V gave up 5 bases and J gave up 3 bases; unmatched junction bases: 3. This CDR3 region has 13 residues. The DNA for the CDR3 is TGTGCCAGCAGCCAGGGAGGGGAAGAGACCCAGTACTTC. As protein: CASSQGGEETQYF.

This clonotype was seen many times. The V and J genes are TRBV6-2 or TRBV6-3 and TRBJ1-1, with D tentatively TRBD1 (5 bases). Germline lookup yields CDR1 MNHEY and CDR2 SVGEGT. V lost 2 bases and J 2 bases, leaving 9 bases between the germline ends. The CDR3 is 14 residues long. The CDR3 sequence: CASSYSGGNTEAFF. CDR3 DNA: TGTGCCAGCAGTTACAGTGGGGGAAACACTGAAGCTTTCTTT.

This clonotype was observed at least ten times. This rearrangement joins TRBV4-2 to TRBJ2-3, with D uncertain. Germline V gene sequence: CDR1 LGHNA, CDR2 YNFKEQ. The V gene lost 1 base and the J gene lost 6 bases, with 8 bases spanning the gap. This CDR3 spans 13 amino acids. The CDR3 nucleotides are TGTGCCAGCAGCCAAGCGATGGTGGATACGCAGTATTTT. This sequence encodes CASSQAMVDTQYF.

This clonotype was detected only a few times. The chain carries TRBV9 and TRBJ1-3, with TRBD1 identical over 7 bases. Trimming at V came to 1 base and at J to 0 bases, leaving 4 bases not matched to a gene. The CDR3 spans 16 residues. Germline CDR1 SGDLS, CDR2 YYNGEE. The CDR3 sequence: CASSVWGQFSGNTIYF. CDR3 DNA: TGTGCCAGCAGCGTATGGGGACAGTTCTCTGGAAACACCATATATTTT.

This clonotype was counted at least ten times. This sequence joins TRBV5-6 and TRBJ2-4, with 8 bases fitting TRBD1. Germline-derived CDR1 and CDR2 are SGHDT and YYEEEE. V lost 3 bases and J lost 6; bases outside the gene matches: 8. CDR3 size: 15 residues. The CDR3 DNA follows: TGTGCCAGCAGCTATACGGACAGGGTCGGAAACATTCAGTACTTC. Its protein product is CASSYTDRVGNIQYF.

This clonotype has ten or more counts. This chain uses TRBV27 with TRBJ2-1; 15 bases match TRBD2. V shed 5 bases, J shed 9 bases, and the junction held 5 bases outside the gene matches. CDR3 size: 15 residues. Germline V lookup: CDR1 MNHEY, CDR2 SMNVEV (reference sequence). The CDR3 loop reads CASSPGTSGRIEQFF. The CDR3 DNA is TGTGCCAGCAGTCCCGGGACTAGCGGGAGGATTGAGCAGTTCTTC.

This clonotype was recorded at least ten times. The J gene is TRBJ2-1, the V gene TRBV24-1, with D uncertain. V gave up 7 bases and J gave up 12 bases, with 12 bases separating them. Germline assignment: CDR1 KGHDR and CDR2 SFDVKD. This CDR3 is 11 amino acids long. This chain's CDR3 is CATSMGLRQFF. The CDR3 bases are TGTGCCACCAGCATGGGGTTGCGGCAGTTCTTC.

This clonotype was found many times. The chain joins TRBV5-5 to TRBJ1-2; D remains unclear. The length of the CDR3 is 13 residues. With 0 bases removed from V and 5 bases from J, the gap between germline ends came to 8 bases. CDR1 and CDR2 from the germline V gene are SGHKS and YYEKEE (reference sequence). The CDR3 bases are TGTGCCAGCAGCTTGGTACCGGATTATGGCTACACCTTC. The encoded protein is CASSLVPDYGYTF.

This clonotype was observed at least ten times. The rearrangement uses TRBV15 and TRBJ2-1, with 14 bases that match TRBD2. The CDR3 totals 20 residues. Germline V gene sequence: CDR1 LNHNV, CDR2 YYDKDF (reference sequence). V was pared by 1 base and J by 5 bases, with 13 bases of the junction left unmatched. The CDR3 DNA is TGTGCCACCAGCAGAGTGGCTACTGGGACTAGCGGGAGATCCAACAATGAGCAGTTCTTC. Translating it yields CATSRVATGTSGRSNNEQFF. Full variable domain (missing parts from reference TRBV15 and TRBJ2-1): DAMVIQNPRYQVTQFGKPVTLSCSQTLNHNVMYWYQQKSSQAPKLLFHYYDKDFNNEADTPDNFQSRRPNTSFCFLDIRSPGLGDTAMYLCATSRVATGTSGRSNNEQFFGPGTRLTVL.

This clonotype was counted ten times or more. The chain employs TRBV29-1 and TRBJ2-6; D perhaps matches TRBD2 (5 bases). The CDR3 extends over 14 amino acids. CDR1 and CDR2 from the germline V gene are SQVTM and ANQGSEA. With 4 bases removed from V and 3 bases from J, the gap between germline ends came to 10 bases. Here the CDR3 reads CSVASGIGANVLTF. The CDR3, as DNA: TGCAGCGTTGCTTCGGGGATTGGGGCCAACGTCCTGACTTTC.

DNA for the CDR3: TGTGCCAGCAGGCCGGCCTCCCCCGCACCCTACGAGCAGTACTTC. Translation gives CASRPASPAPYEQYF. This chain uses TRBV12-3 or TRBV12-4 with TRBJ2-7; D uncertain. Trimming pared 6 bases from V and 2 bases from J, leaving 17 bases between. This CDR3 has 15 amino acids.

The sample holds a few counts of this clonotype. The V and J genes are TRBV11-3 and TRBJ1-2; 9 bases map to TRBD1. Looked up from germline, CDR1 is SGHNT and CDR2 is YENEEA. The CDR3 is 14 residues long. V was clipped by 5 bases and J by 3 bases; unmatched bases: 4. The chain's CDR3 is CASSPDRGYYGYTF. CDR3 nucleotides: TGTGCCAGCAGCCCGGACAGGGGCTACTATGGCTACACCTTC.

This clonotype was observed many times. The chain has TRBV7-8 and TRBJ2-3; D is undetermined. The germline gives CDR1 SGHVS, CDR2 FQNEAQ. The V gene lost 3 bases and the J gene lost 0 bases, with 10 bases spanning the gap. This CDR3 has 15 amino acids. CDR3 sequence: CASSFQIESTDTQYF. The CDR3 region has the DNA TGTGCCAGCAGCTTTCAAATCGAGAGCACAGATACGCAGTATTTT.

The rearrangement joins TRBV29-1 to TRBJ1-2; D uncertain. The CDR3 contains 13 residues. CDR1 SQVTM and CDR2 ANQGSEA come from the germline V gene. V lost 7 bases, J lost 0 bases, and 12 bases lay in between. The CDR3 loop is CSDELGTNYGYTF. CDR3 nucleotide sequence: TGCAGCGATGAGTTGGGTACTAACTATGGCTACACCTTC.

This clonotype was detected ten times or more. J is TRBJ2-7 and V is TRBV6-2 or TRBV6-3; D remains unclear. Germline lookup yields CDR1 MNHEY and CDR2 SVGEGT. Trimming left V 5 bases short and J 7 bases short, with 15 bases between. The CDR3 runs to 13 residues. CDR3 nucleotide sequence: TGTGCCAGCAGTCTACCACTGTTAGAGGAGCAGTACTTC. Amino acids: CASSLPLLEEQYF.

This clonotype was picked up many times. DNA of the CDR3: TGTGCCAGCAGCAACGGCGGGGATGGGTGGGCGAATACGCAGTATTTT. As protein: CASSNGGDGWANTQYF. V is TRBV4-2 and J is TRBJ2-3, with a possible D match to TRBD2 (6 bases). The germline V gene has CDR1 LGHNA and CDR2 YNFKEQ. V was trimmed by 5 bases and J by 7 bases, leaving 22 bases between them. This CDR3 comprises 16 residues.

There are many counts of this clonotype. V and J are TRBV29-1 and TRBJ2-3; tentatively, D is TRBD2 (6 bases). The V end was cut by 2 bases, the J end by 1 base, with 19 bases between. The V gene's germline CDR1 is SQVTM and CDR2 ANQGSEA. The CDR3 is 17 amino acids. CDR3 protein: CSVELVGGLRGTDTQYF. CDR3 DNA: TGCAGCGTTGAATTAGTGGGGGGTTTGAGGGGCACAGATACGCAGTATTTT.

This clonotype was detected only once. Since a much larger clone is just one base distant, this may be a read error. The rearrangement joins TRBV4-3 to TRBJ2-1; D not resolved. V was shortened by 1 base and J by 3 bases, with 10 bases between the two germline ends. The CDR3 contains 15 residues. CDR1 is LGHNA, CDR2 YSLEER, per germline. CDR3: CASSQGTCFYNEQFF. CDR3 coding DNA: TGCGCCAGCAGCCAAGGGACCTGCTTCTACAATGAGCAGTTCTTC.

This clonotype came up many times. This chain's CDR3 is CSVEDPLTRQGVNEQFF. In DNA, the CDR3 is TGCAGCGTTGAAGACCCACTTACGAGACAGGGGGTGAATGAGCAGTTCTTC. This chain connects TRBV29-1 to TRBJ2-1, with 9 nucleotides matching TRBD1. Losses at the gene ends were 0 bases for V and 7 bases for J; bases not matched to a gene: 13. This CDR3 contains 17 residues. Germline CDR1 is SQVTM and CDR2 is ANQGSEA.

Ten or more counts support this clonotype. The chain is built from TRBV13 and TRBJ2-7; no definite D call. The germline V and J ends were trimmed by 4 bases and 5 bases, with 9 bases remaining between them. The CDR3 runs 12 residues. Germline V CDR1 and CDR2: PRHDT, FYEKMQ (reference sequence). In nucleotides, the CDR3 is TGTGCCAGCAGCTCCCGGACCGACGAGCAGTACTTC. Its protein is CASSSRTDEQYF.